One and the same sample provided the 19 T cell receptor beta chains below, sequenced in a study of T cells in Graves' hyperthyroidism and ophthalmopathy. From RNA transcripts, TCR beta CDR3 regions were amplified. Using the HTBI primer set, a first-round RT-PCR was run on the TCR CDR3. TCRdb called the multiplex PCR reads again in MiXCR, with one record for every CDR3 protein. The sample holds approximately 400,000 distinct CDR3 sequences; about 15% are singletons and the top ten take 30% to 35%. The specimen sequenced was blood. The receptor set was obtained from a woman aged 25 to 39 with Graves' hyperthyroidism.

This clonotype was observed a handful of times. The chain carries TRBV12-5 and TRBJ2-3, with a possible D match to TRBD1 (5 bases). The CDR3 length is 12 residues. V was pared by 6 bases and J by 2 bases, with 6 bases between. The germline gives CDR1 LGHNT, CDR2 FRNRAP. The CDR3 coding sequence is TGTGCTAGTGGGGACAACACAGATACGCAGTATTTT. Amino acids: CASGDNTDTQYF.

In the case of this clonotype: A much larger clone lies one base from this, so it may be a read error. The chain uses TRBV3-1 and TRBJ1-1; 7 bases are a match to TRBD1. Looked up from germline, CDR1 is LGHDT and CDR2 is YNNKEL (reference sequence). This CDR3 spans 16 amino acids. V was clipped by 4 bases and J by 4 bases; unmatched bases: 12. The CDR3 is CASSRDWTGMSTEAFF. DNA of the CDR3: TGTGCCAGCAGCCGAGATTGGACAGGAATGAGCACTGAAGCTTTCTTT.

This clonotype has ten or more counts. J is TRBJ1-5 and V is TRBV28, with no clear D. V was shortened by 4 bases and J by 0 bases, with 10 bases between the two germline ends. CDR1 and CDR2 from the germline V gene are MDHEN and SYDVKM. The CDR3 runs 15 residues. For the CDR3, the DNA is TGTGCCAGCAGTTCCGAACGGTATAGCAATCAGCCCCAGCATTTT. Encoded protein: CASSSERYSNQPQHF.

The chain employs TRBV28 and TRBJ1-5, with D tentatively TRBD1 (5 bases). This CDR3 has 14 residues. Trimming stripped 2 bases from V and 3 bases from J, with 8 bases between. CDR1 and CDR2 (germline): MDHEN, SYDVKM. This CDR3 reads CASSLTDNNQPQHF. For the CDR3, the DNA is TGTGCCAGCAGTTTAACGGACAACAATCAGCCCCAGCATTTT.

This clonotype was picked up many times. This chain links TRBV7-8 with TRBJ2-3; D possibly corresponds to TRBD2 (6 bases). The CDR3 covers 15 residues. Trimming took off 0 bases at V and 6 bases at J, with 13 bases between the two ends. Germline lookup yields CDR1 SGHVS and CDR2 FQNEAQ. The CDR3 spells CASSLAPGVGDTQYF. CDR3 sequence (DNA): TGTGCCAGCAGCTTAGCCCCGGGGGTGGGGGATACGCAGTATTTT.

This clonotype has ten or more counts. The V gene is TRBV6-1, the J gene TRBJ2-7; TRBD2 aligns across 7 bases. The CDR3 loop spans 15 amino acids. Germline CDR1 and CDR2: MNHNS and SASEGT. V lost 6 bases to trimming and J lost 0 bases; unmatched junction nucleotides: 8. The CDR3 loop reads CASRELALSSYEQYF. Written as DNA, the CDR3 is TGTGCCAGCAGGGAACTAGCGCTTAGCTCCTACGAGCAGTACTTC.

This clonotype showed up many times. This chain joins TRBV3-1 and TRBJ1-1, with D tentatively TRBD1 (5 bases). Germline V gives CDR1 LGHDT, CDR2 YNNKEL (reference sequence). The CDR3 spans 15 residues. The germline V and J ends were trimmed by 1 base and 0 bases, with 9 bases remaining between them. The CDR3 spells CASSQGQQMNTEAFF. The CDR3 DNA reads TGTGCCAGCAGCCAAGGACAGCAAATGAACACTGAAGCTTTCTTT.

This clonotype was counted at least ten times. The V and J genes are TRBV18 and TRBJ1-5, with 11 bases matching TRBD1. The ends lost 4 bases at V and 3 bases at J; junction bases unmatched: 2. CDR3 length: 15 residues. CDR1 and CDR2 from the germline V gene are KGHSH and LQKENI. The CDR3 is CASSRGQGDNQPQHF. In DNA form, the CDR3 reads TGTGCCAGCTCACGGGGACAGGGGGACAATCAGCCCCAGCATTTT.

This clonotype was counted a few times. This chain joins TRBV5-1 and TRBJ1-3; D may be TRBD1 (6 bases). Germline V lookup: CDR1 SGHRS, CDR2 YFSETQ. The CDR3 consists of 16 residues. Trimming took 0 bases from V and 2 from J, leaving 12 bases between them. The CDR3 is CASSLGDTDAGNTIYF. The CDR3 coding sequence is TGCGCCAGCAGCTTGGGGGACACGGACGCTGGAAACACCATATATTTT.

Comments on this clonotype: The junction shows a germline mismatch at one end, possibly a read error. This chain links TRBV27 with TRBJ2-4, with 8 bases identical to TRBD2. Germline V gene data show CDR1 as MNHEY and CDR2 as SMNVEV (reference sequence). This CDR3 comprises 18 residues. The CDR3 DNA follows: TGCGCCAGCAGGCAGCCGAGCGGGGGCAGGGTAGGCCTGGACATTCAGTACTTC. This gives the protein CASRQPSGGRVGLDIQYF.

This clonotype showed up many times. The chain employs TRBV18 and TRBJ1-2, with 7 nucleotides matching TRBD1. V gave up 1 base and J gave up 4 bases; unmatched junction bases: 9. Germline lookup yields CDR1 KGHSH and CDR2 LQKENI. The CDR3 runs to 16 residues. CDR3 loop: CASSPQDRQLPYGYTF. In nucleotides, the CDR3 is TGTGCCAGCTCACCACAGGACAGGCAACTACCCTATGGCTACACCTTC.

This clonotype was recorded many times. The chain carries TRBV27 and TRBJ2-1; 16 nucleotides match TRBD2. V was clipped by 1 base and J by 0 bases; unmatched bases: 3. CDR1 and CDR2 (germline): MNHEY, SMNVEV (reference sequence). The CDR3 is made up of 19 amino acids. The CDR3 nucleotides are TGTGCCAGCAGTTTATGGGGACTAGCGGGAGGGAGCTCCTACAATGAGCAGTTCTTC. It is translated as CASSLWGLAGGSSYNEQFF.

This clonotype showed up many times. V gene TRBV2 combines with J gene TRBJ2-5; 7 bases line up with TRBD1. CDR3 length: 15 amino acids. J lost 0 bases, V lost 2 bases, and 3 bases had no gene match. Germline CDR1 reads SNHLY; CDR2 reads FYNNEI. The CDR3 DNA sequence: TGTGCCAGCAGTGAAATGGGACAGTACCAAGAGACCCAGTACTTC. Translated: CASSEMGQYQETQYF.

There are many counts of this clonotype. This sequence joins TRBV6-1 and TRBJ2-7; D not resolved. Trimming stripped 8 bases from V and 0 bases from J, with 11 bases between. Germline V gene lookup returns CDR1 MNHNS and CDR2 SASEGT. The CDR3 loop spans 13 amino acids. The CDR3 sequence is CASSRAFSYEQYF. DNA for the CDR3: TGTGCCAGCTCTCGGGCCTTCTCCTACGAGCAGTACTTC.

In its sample, this clonotype was seen many times. This rearrangement joins TRBV12-3 or TRBV12-4 to TRBJ2-7; 9 bases agree with TRBD2. This CDR3 region has 13 residues. V dropped 10 bases and J dropped 4; count of bases not matched to a gene: 8. In DNA form, the CDR3 reads TGTGCCATCACCGGGACTAGCAGATACGAGCAGTACTTC. Its protein product is CAITGTSRYEQYF.

In this sample, this clonotype turned up a few times. This sequence joins TRBV3-1 and TRBJ2-2, with D tentatively TRBD1 (5 bases). This CDR3 has 13 amino acids. Germline-derived CDR1 and CDR2 are LGHDT and YNNKEL (reference sequence). V lost 6 bases, J lost 7 bases, and 12 bases lay in between. CDR3 protein: CASRRHRGGELFF. The CDR3 region has the DNA TGTGCCAGCAGACGCCATAGGGGCGGGGAGCTGTTTTTT.

The CDR3 sequence: CASATGSGANVLTF. CDR3 in DNA: TGTGCCAGCGCTACAGGCTCTGGGGCCAACGTCCTGACTTTC. The chain couples TRBV25-1 to TRBJ2-6; D may be TRBD1 (5 bases). V was clipped by 8 bases and J by 0 bases, with 8 bases between them. CDR1 MGHDK and CDR2 SYGVNS come from the germline V gene. This CDR3 region has 14 residues.

There are many counts of this clonotype. The chain combines TRBV6-1 with TRBJ1-1; D is uncertain. V was clipped by 7 bases and J by 3 bases, with 6 bases between them. The germline gives CDR1 MNHNS, CDR2 SASEGT. The CDR3 consists of 11 residues. As DNA, the CDR3 is TGTGCCAGCAAAACGGACACTGAAGCTTTCTTT. This translates into CASKTDTEAFF.

This clonotype occurred many times. The V and J genes are TRBV20-1 and TRBJ2-1, with a possible D match to TRBD2 (5 bases). CDR1 and CDR2 from the germline V gene are DFQATT and SNEGSKA (reference sequence). V lost 1 base to trimming and J lost 5 bases, with 15 bases between them. CDR3 length: 15 amino acids. CDR3 DNA sequence: TGCAGTGCTAGAGGGTCTAGCTTCTCACACAATGAGCAGTTCTTC. Translating gives CSARGSSFSHNEQFF.